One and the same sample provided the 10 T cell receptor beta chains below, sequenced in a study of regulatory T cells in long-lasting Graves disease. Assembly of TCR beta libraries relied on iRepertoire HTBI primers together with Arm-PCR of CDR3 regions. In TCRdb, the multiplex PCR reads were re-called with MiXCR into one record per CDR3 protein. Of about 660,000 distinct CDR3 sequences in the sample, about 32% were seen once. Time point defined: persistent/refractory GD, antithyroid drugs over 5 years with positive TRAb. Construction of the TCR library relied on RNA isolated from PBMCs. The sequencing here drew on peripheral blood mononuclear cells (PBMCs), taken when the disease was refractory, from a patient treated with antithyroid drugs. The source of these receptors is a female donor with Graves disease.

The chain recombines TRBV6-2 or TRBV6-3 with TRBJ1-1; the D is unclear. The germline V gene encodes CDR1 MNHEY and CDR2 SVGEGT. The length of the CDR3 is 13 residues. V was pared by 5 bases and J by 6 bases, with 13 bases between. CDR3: CASSEADLPEAFF. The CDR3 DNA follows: TGTGCCAGCAGTGAAGCCGACCTACCTGAAGCTTTCTTT.

The CDR3 is CSARMNRGSAGNSPLHF. CDR3 in DNA: TGCAGTGCTAGAATGAATCGAGGCAGCGCTGGTAATTCACCCCTCCACTTT. The genes are TRBV20-1 and TRBJ1-6; the D is unclear. The V and J ends lost 2 bases and 6 bases respectively, with 20 bases between them. CDR3 size: 17 residues. CDR1 and CDR2 (germline): DFQATT, SNEGSKA (reference sequence).

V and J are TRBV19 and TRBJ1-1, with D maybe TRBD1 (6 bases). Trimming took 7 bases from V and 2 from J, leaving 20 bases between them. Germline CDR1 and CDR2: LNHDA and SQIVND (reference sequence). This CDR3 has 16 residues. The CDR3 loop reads CASTPLPGQRNTEAFF. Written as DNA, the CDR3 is TGTGCCAGTACCCCATTACCGGGACAAAGAAACACTGAAGCTTTCTTT.

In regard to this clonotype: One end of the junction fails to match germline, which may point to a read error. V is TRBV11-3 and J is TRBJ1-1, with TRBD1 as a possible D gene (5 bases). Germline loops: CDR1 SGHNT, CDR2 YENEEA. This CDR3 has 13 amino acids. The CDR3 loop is CASSVEGSTEAFF. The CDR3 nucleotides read TGTGCCAGCAGCGTAGAGGGGAGCACTGAAGCTTTCTTT.

This chain's CDR3 is CASSLQARYNTEAFF. The CDR3, as DNA: TGCGCCAGCAGCTTGCAGGCAAGATACAACACTGAAGCTTTCTTT. This chain uses TRBV5-1 with TRBJ1-1; D is undetermined. The length of the CDR3 is 15 residues. V lost 1 base and J 2 bases, leaving 12 bases between the germline ends. Germline V gives CDR1 SGHRS, CDR2 YFSETQ.

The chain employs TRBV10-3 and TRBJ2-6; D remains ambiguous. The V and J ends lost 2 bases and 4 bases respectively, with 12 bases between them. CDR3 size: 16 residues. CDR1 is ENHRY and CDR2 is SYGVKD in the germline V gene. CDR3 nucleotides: TGTGCCATCAGTGAGCGGACCATTCGGGGGGCCAACGTCCTGACTTTC. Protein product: CAISERTIRGANVLTF.

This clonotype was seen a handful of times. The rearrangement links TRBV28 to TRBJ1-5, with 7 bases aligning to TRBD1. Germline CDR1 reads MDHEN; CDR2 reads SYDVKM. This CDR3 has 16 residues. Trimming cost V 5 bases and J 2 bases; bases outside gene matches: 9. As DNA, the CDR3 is TGTGCCAGCAGTCCTCGAGTAGGGGGCGGCAATCAGCCCCAGCATTTT. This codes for CASSPRVGGGNQPQHF. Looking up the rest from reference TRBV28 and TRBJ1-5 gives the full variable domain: DVKVTQSSRYLVKRTGEKVFLECVQDMDHENMFWYRQDPGLGLRLIYFSYDVKMKEKGDIPEGYSVSREKKERFSLILESASTNQTSMYLCASSPRVGGGNQPQHFGDGTRLSIL.

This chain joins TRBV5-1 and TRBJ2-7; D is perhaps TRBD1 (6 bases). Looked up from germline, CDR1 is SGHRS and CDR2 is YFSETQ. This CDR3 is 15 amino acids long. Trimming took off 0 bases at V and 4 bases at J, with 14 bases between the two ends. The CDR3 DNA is TGCGCCAGCAGCTTGGGGCTCGGACAGACTTACGAGCAGTACTTC. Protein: CASSLGLGQTYEQYF.

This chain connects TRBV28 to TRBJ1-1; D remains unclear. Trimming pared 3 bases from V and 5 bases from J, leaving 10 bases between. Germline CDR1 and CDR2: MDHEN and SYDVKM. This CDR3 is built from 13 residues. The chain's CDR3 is CASSFLGVTEAFF. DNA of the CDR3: TGTGCCAGCAGTTTCCTGGGCGTGACTGAAGCTTTCTTT.

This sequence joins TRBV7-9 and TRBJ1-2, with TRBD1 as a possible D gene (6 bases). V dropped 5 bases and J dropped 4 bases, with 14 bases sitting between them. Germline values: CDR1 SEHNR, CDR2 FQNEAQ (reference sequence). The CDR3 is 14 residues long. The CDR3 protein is CASSNQGMVYGYTF. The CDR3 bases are TGTGCCAGCAGCAATCAGGGGATGGTCTATGGCTACACCTTC.